This TCR beta chain was identified in a study of T cells in Graves' hyperthyroidism and ophthalmopathy. Study-level findings and limits: Most expanded thyroid clonotypes above 0.001 also appeared in blood.

TCR beta CDR3 regions were amplified from RNA. HTBI primers were used for first-round RT-PCR of the TCR CDR3. Each CDR3 protein is one row after TCRdb ran MiXCR on the multiplex PCR reads. This sample has approximately 300,000 distinct CDR3 sequences, with about 15% found just once. This clonotype was found many times. What it binds is not known. The germline gives CDR1 SGHRS, CDR2 YFSETQ. The ends lost 4 bases at V and 5 bases at J; junction bases unmatched: 7. The length of the CDR3 is 14 residues. This TCR was sampled from a woman aged 60-75 years with Graves' ophthalmopathy. This chain connects TRBV5-1 to TRBJ2-5, with TRBD1 matching 8 bases. Sequences were obtained from blood. The DNA of the CDR3 is TGCGCCAGCAGCCAAGGACAGGGTCGGGAGACCCAGTACTTC. Its protein product is CASSQGQGRETQYF.